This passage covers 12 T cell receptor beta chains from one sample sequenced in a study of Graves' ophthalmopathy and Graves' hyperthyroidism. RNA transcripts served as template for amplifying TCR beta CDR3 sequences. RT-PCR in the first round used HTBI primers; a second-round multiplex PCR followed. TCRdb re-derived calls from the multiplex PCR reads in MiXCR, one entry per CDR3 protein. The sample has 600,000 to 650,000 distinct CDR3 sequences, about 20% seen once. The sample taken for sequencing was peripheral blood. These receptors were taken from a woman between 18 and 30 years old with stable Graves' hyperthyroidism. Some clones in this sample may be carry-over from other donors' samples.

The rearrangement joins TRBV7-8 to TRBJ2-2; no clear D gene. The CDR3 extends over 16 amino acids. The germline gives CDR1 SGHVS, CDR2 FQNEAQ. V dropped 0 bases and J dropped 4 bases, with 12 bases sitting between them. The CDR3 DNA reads TGTGCCAGCAGCTTAGCTTGGATCGACCTCACCGGGGAGCTGTTTTTT. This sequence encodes CASSLAWIDLTGELFF.

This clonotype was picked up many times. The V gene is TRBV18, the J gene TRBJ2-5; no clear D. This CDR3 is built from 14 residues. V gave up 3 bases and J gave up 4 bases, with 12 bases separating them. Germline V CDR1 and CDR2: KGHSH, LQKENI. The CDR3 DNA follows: TGTGCCAGCTCACCGGTCCCTTGGGGAGAGACCCAGTACTTC. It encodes CASSPVPWGETQYF.

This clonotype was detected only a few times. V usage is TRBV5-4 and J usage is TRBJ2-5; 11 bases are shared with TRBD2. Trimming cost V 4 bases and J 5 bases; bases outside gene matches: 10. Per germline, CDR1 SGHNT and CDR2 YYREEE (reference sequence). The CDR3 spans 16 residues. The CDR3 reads CASSPATSGKLETQYF. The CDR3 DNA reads TGTGCCAGCAGCCCGGCGACTAGCGGGAAATTGGAGACCCAGTACTTC.

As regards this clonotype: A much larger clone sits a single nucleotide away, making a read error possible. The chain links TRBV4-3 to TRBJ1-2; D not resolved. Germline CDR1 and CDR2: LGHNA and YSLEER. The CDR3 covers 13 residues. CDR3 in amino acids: CVSSHLGDYGYTF. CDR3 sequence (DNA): TGCGTCAGCAGCCACCTCGGGGACTATGGCTACACCTTC.

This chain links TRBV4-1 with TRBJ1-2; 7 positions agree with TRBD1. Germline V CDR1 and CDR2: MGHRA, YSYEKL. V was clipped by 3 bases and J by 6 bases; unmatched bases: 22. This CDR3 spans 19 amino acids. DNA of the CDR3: TGCGCCAGCAGCCATAGAACCGGGACAGCGACTTCGAAAGGGGATGGCTACACCTTC. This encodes CASSHRTGTATSKGDGYTF.

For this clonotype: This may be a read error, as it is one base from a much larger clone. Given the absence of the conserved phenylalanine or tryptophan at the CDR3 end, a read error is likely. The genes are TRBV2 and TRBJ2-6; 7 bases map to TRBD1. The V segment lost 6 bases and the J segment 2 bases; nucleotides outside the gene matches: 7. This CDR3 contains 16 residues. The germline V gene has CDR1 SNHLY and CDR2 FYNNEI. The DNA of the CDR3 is TGTGCCAGCAGGATACAGGGGACGACTGGGGCCAACGTCCTGACTTAC. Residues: CASRIQGTTGANVLTY.

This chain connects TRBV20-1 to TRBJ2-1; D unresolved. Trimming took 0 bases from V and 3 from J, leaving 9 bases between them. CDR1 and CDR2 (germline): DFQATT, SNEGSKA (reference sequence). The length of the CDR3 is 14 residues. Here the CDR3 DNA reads TGCAGTGCTAGAGATCGGGCTCACTACAATGAGCAGTTCTTC. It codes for CSARDRAHYNEQFF.

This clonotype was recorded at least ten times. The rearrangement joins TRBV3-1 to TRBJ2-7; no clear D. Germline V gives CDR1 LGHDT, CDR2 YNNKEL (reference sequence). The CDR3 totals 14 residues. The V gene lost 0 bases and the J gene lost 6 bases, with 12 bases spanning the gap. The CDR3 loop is CASSQDHTPREQYF. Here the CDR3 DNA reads TGTGCCAGCAGCCAAGATCATACCCCGCGCGAGCAGTACTTC.

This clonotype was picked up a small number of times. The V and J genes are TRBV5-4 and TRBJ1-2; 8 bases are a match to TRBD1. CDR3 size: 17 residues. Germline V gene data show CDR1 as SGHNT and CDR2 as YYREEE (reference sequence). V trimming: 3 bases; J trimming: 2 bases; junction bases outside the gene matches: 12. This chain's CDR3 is CASSWTPLDRANYGYTF. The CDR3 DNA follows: TGTGCCAGCAGCTGGACCCCGCTGGACAGGGCCAACTATGGCTACACCTTC.

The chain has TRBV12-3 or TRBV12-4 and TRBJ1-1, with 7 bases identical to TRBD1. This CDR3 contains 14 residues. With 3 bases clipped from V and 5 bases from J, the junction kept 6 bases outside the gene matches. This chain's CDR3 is CASSFHFRGTEAFF. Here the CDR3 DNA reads TGTGCCAGCAGTTTCCATTTCAGGGGGACTGAAGCTTTCTTT.

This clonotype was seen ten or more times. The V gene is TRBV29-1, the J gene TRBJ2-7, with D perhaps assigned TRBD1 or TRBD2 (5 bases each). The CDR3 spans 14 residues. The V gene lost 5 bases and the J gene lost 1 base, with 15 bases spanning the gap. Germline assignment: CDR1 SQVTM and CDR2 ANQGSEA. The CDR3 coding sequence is TGCAGCGTTATTACCGGGACGGCATCCTACGAGCAGTACTTC. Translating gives CSVITGTASYEQYF.

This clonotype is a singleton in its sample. CDR3 nucleotides: TGTGCCAGCAGTTTAAGAGGGCTCCTACGCGAGCAGTACTTC. It translates to CASSLRGLLREQYF. The rearrangement links TRBV28 to TRBJ2-7; maybe TRBD2 (5 bases). The germline V gene encodes CDR1 MDHEN and CDR2 SYDVKM. The CDR3 spans 14 residues. V was pared by 2 bases and J by 6 bases, with 14 bases between.